This passage covers 32 T cell receptor beta chains from one sample sequenced in a study of CD8+ T cells in alopecia areata. Once RNA had been extracted, it was reverse transcribed into cDNA to act as the sequencing template. The data were produced by immunoSEQ multiplex PCR, yet TCRdb's version contains in-frame clones alone and is incomplete. Here the sample spans just over 150,000 clones, under 60% being singletons. The starting material was CD8+ T cells sorted from blood, obtained at week 0. These TCRs come from a human donor with alopecia areata.

The V gene is TRBV14, the J gene TRBJ2-7; D possibly corresponds to TRBD2 (5 bases). The CDR3 sequence is 13 residues long. Trimming removed 0 bases from V and 7 bases from J, with 10 bases in between. Germline V gene sequence: CDR1 SGHDN, CDR2 FVKESK. CDR3 in amino acids: CASSQEISGEQYF. CDR3 coding DNA: TGTGCCAGCAGCCAAGAAATTTCGGGAGAGCAGTACTTC.

The chain employs TRBV29-1 and TRBJ1-1; no definite D call. This CDR3 comprises 12 residues. V was clipped by 7 bases and J by 7 bases, with 16 bases between them. The germline gives CDR1 SQVTM, CDR2 ANQGSEA. CDR3: CSAQAGGLEAFF. CDR3 DNA sequence: TGCAGCGCCCAAGCGGGAGGCCTTGAAGCTTTCTTT.

The J gene is TRBJ1-2, the V gene TRBV25-1; TRBD1 agrees at 7 bases. Per germline, CDR1 MGHDK and CDR2 SYGVNS. The CDR3 is made up of 13 amino acids. J gave up 3 bases and V 8 bases, and 6 bases lay outside the gene matches. The CDR3, as DNA: TGTGCCAGCCTGGGACAGCCTCACTATGGCTACACCTTC. Its protein is CASLGQPHYGYTF.

V gene TRBV29-1 combines with J gene TRBJ2-7, with D perhaps matching TRBD1 (6 bases). This CDR3 has 16 amino acids. The V gene's germline CDR1 is SQVTM and CDR2 ANQGSEA. Trimming shortened V by 6 bases and J by 3 bases, and 24 bases separated the two germline ends. The chain's CDR3 is CSVLPGAGTKSYEQYF. The CDR3 DNA follows: TGCAGCGTCCTACCTGGGGCAGGGACAAAGAGCTACGAGCAGTACTTC.

About this clone itself: Sequence at one end of the junction differs from germline and may be a read error. The J gene is TRBJ1-2, the V gene TRBV30; tentative D call: TRBD1 (5 bases). Germline CDR1 GTSNPN, CDR2 SVGIG (reference sequence). The CDR3 length is 13 residues. The CDR3 bases are TGTGCCTGGAGAGGGTCAGGGAGGTATGACTACACCTTC. Translated: CAWRGSGRYDYTF.

The V call is TRBV13, the J call TRBJ2-6; D is uncertain. The germline gives CDR1 PRHDT, CDR2 FYEKMQ (reference sequence). Trimming removed 7 bases at V and 3 bases at J, with 7 bases between. The CDR3 has 13 amino acids. DNA for the CDR3: TGTGCCAGCACCCTGGGTGGGGCCAACGTCCTGACTTTC. It is translated as CASTLGGANVLTF.

CDR3: CASSPTGSSYEQYF. CDR3 DNA: TGCGCCAGCAGCCCGACAGGGTCGTCCTACGAGCAGTACTTC. The gene calls are TRBV5-1 and TRBJ2-7, with 7 positions matching TRBD1. V shed 4 bases, J shed 1 base, and the junction held 5 bases outside the gene matches. The CDR3 spans 14 residues. Germline CDR1 and CDR2: SGHRS and YFSETQ. Together with reference TRBV5-1 and TRBJ2-7, the CDR3 gives the full variable domain: KAGVTQTPRYLIKTRGQQVTLSCSPISGHRSVSWYQQTPGQGLQFLFEYFSETQRNKGNFPGRFSGRQFSNSRSEMNVSTLELGDSALYLCASSPTGSSYEQYFGPGTRLTVT.

The chain joins TRBV30 to TRBJ1-1; no firm D call. The CDR3 has 12 amino acids. The germline V and J ends were trimmed by 0 bases and 3 bases, with 5 bases remaining between them. CDR1 is GTSNPN and CDR2 is SVGIG in the germline V gene (reference sequence). The DNA for the CDR3 is TGTGCCTGGAGTGTCAGAGACACTGAAGCTTTCTTT. Encoded protein: CAWSVRDTEAFF. Together with reference TRBV30 and TRBJ1-1, the CDR3 gives the full variable domain: SQTIHQWPATLVQPVGSPLSLECTVEGTSNPNLYWYRQAAGRGLQLLFYSVGIGQISSEVPQNLSASRPQDRQFILSSKKLLLSDSGFYLCAWSVRDTEAFFGQGTRLTVV.

The chain carries TRBV6-5 and TRBJ2-5; 11 bases agree with TRBD2. Germline V lookup: CDR1 MNHEY, CDR2 SVGAGI. Trimming removed 6 bases from V and 4 bases from J; junction bases left unmatched: 4. The CDR3 runs to 14 residues. The DNA of the CDR3 is TGTGCCAGCAGCCTTAGCGGGGGGGCAGAGACCCAGTACTTC. Encoded protein: CASSLSGGAETQYF.

V usage is TRBV6-5 and J usage is TRBJ2-7, with 10 bases matching TRBD1. The length of the CDR3 is 14 residues. Germline loops: CDR1 MNHEY, CDR2 SVGAGI. The V segment lost 6 bases and the J segment 4 bases; nucleotides outside the gene matches: 6. The CDR3 loop reads CASSPGTGEYEQYF. For the CDR3, the DNA is TGTGCCAGCAGCCCCGGGACAGGGGAATACGAGCAGTACTTC.

CDR3 region: CAWRAWTGYEQYF. CDR3 sequence (DNA): TGTGCCTGGAGGGCTTGGACAGGTTACGAGCAGTACTTC. The V and J genes are TRBV30 and TRBJ2-7, with 7 bases that match TRBD1. This CDR3 has 13 amino acids. In germline, CDR1 is GTSNPN, CDR2 SVGIG (reference sequence). V lost 3 bases and J lost 4; bases outside the gene matches: 6.

This clone was recorded a few times. The sample holds other DNA sequences that translate to the same CDR3. V usage is TRBV6-5 and J usage is TRBJ2-3, with D perhaps TRBD2 (7 bases). The CDR3 contains 14 residues. CDR1 and CDR2 (germline): MNHEY, SVGAGI. Between the trimmed V and J ends, which lost 2 bases and 2 bases, there was a span of 8 bases. The DNA of the CDR3 is TGTGCCAGCAGTTACGGGGGGGCCACAGATACGCAGTATTTT. Its protein is CASSYGGATDTQYF.

The V and J genes are TRBV7-9 and TRBJ1-6; maybe TRBD1 (5 bases). CDR3 size: 14 residues. V was shortened by 1 base and J by 8 bases, with 9 bases between the two germline ends. Germline CDR1 SEHNR, CDR2 FQNEAQ (reference sequence). The CDR3 spells CASSLGRVDSPLHF. The DNA of the CDR3 is TGTGCCAGCAGCTTAGGCAGGGTCGATTCACCCCTCCACTTT.

This clone was seen more than once but under ten times. As DNA, the CDR3 is TGTGCCAGCTCCGGGGGAGGAGATAATTCACCCCTCCACTTT. Its translation is CASSGGGDNSPLHF. The chain recombines TRBV7-6 with TRBJ1-6; tentatively, D is TRBD1 (5 bases). This CDR3 is 14 amino acids long. V was cut by 8 bases and J by 5 bases, with 13 bases left in between. The V gene's germline CDR1 is SGHVS and CDR2 FNYEAQ.

The gene calls are TRBV30 and TRBJ2-2; unclear D gene. The CDR3 has 13 residues. Germline V gives CDR1 GTSNPN, CDR2 SVGIG (reference sequence). V dropped 0 bases and J dropped 6 bases, with 8 bases sitting between them. CDR3 bases: TGTGCCTGGAGTGTACAAAACGCCGGGGAGCTGTTTTTT. Protein: CAWSVQNAGELFF.

This clone was counted only a few times. The V and J genes are TRBV29-1 and TRBJ1-2, with TRBD1 identical over 10 bases. Unmatched junction bases numbered 7, after V lost 4 bases and J lost 8 bases. Germline V lookup: CDR1 SQVTM, CDR2 ANQGSEA. The CDR3 consists of 13 residues. CDR3 nucleotide sequence: TGCAGCGTTGGAAAGGGACAGGGGAAAGGCTACACCTTC. It is translated as CSVGKGQGKGYTF.

This clone was recorded only once. This sequence joins TRBV19 and TRBJ2-5, with D maybe TRBD1 (6 bases). This CDR3 has 14 amino acids. V lost 2 bases to trimming and J lost 5 bases, with 12 bases between them. Germline V gene data show CDR1 as LNHDA and CDR2 as SQIVND (reference sequence). Written as DNA, the CDR3 is TGTGCCAGTAGTATAACAACAGGGTCCGAGACCCAGTACTTC. Translated, it gives CASSITTGSETQYF.

The chain carries TRBV29-1 and TRBJ2-3; 7 bases are shared with TRBD1. In germline, CDR1 is SQVTM, CDR2 ANQGSEA. The CDR3 extends over 15 amino acids. V trimming: 2 bases; J trimming: 6 bases; junction bases outside the gene matches: 11. The DNA for the CDR3 is TGCAGCGTTGAACGGGACAGCCATCAATTTGATACGCAGTATTTT. Translating it yields CSVERDSHQFDTQYF.

The chain links TRBV25-1 to TRBJ1-2, with 9 bases identical to TRBD1. Germline trimming cut 2 bases from V and 4 bases from J; bases unmatched to any gene: 5. The CDR3 length is 15 residues. CDR1 and CDR2 from the germline V gene are MGHDK and SYGVNS. The CDR3 DNA reads as TGTGCCAGCAGTGAAGGGACAGGGAGGCGCTATGGCTACACCTTC. It translates to CASSEGTGRRYGYTF.

The rearrangement links TRBV2 to TRBJ2-1, with 12 bases that match TRBD1. Germline V gives CDR1 SNHLY, CDR2 FYNNEI. This CDR3 region has 14 residues. V lost 6 bases and J lost 6; bases outside the gene matches: 3. CDR3 nucleotide sequence: TGTGCCAGCAGAGGGACAGGGGGCTTCAATGAGCAGTTCTTC. It translates to CASRGTGGFNEQFF.

The chain carries TRBV13 and TRBJ2-1; 8 bases line up with TRBD2. The V gene's germline CDR1 is PRHDT and CDR2 FYEKMQ (reference sequence). V was clipped by 5 bases and J by 9 bases; unmatched bases: 12. The CDR3 runs 15 residues. The DNA of the CDR3 is TGTGCCAGCAGCCCAATGACTAGCGTTTCGCCTGAGCAGTTCTTC. Translated: CASSPMTSVSPEQFF.

The CDR3: CASSEGVEQYF. Here the CDR3 DNA reads TGTGCCAGCAGCGAGGGGGTAGAGCAGTACTTC. The chain links TRBV7-9 to TRBJ2-7, with a tentative D call TRBD1 (6 bases). Trimming shortened V by 5 bases and J by 7 bases, and 9 bases separated the two germline ends. CDR1 is SEHNR, CDR2 FQNEAQ, per germline (reference sequence). The CDR3 has 11 residues.

V and J are TRBV6-5 and TRBJ1-6; possibly TRBD1 for D (6 bases). The CDR3 covers 15 residues. Germline V gene sequence: CDR1 MNHEY, CDR2 SVGAGI. The V and J ends lost 3 bases and 10 bases respectively, with 16 bases between them. The CDR3 nucleotides are TGTGCCAGCAGTTATAAGGGGGGGGCTACCTCACCCCTCCACTTT. Residues: CASSYKGGATSPLHF.

The rearrangement uses TRBV23-1 and TRBJ2-6, with D maybe TRBD1 (6 bases). TRBV23-1 is sorted into the ORF group, with uncertain function. This CDR3 has 15 residues. Trimming left V 6 bases short and J 1 base short, with 10 bases between. CDR3 coding DNA: TGCGCCAGCAGCCGAACAGGGTCTGGGGCCAACGTCCTGACTTTC. It is translated as CASSRTGSGANVLTF.

The chain employs TRBV30 and TRBJ1-1; D remains unclear. V lost 8 bases, J lost 1 base, and 8 bases lay in between. The V gene's germline CDR1 is GTSNPN and CDR2 SVGIG (reference sequence). The CDR3 consists of 11 residues. The CDR3 nucleotides are TGTGCCCAAACAGAGAACACTGAAGCTTTCTTT. This translates into CAQTENTEAFF.

V is TRBV29-1 and J is TRBJ2-7, with 9 nucleotides matching TRBD1. The CDR3 is made up of 13 amino acids. Per germline, CDR1 SQVTM and CDR2 ANQGSEA. The trim removed 6 bases at V and 5 bases at J, leaving 8 bases unmatched. The CDR3 is CSVEGDRVDEQYF. CDR3 nucleotide sequence: TGCAGCGTCGAGGGGGACAGGGTTGACGAGCAGTACTTC.

The chain uses TRBV5-4 and TRBJ1-2, with unresolved D. The CDR3 loop spans 11 amino acids. V lost 0 bases and J 7 bases, leaving 4 bases between the germline ends. Germline V gives CDR1 SGHNT, CDR2 YYREEE (reference sequence). CDR3: CASSLGTGYTF. The CDR3 DNA reads TGTGCCAGCAGCTTGGGTACTGGCTACACCTTC.

CDR3 sequence reads: CSVEDLTDGGEQYF. CDR3 coding DNA: TGCAGCGTTGAAGATCTCACCGACGGAGGGGAGCAGTACTTC. The rearrangement uses TRBV29-1 and TRBJ2-5; D possibly corresponds to TRBD2 (6 bases). CDR1 SQVTM and CDR2 ANQGSEA come from the germline V gene. V was pared by 0 bases and J by 11 bases, with 19 bases between. This CDR3 comprises 14 residues.

The V gene is TRBV5-6, the J gene TRBJ1-1; D remains ambiguous. Trimming took off 4 bases at V and 3 bases at J, with 16 bases between the two ends. The CDR3 length is 15 residues. Germline loops: CDR1 SGHDT, CDR2 YYEEEE. CDR3 nucleotide sequence: TGTGCCAGCAGCCCGCAAACTAGGACCGACACTGAAGCTTTCTTT. Encoded protein: CASSPQTRTDTEAFF.

This clone was seen a handful of times. This chain joins TRBV7-6 and TRBJ2-1, with a weak D call TRBD1 (5 bases). The CDR3 has 14 residues. The V end lost 1 base, the J end lost 11 bases, and 15 bases lay between the germline ends. From germline, CDR1 is SGHVS and CDR2 FNYEAQ. This chain's CDR3 is CASSLEPQGEQQFF. For the CDR3, the DNA is TGTGCCAGCAGCTTAGAGCCGCAGGGTGAACAGCAGTTCTTC.

This chain uses TRBV30 with TRBJ2-3, with no clear D. This CDR3 is 11 amino acids long. Trimming cost V 4 bases and J 3 bases, with 5 bases left between them. Germline CDR1 GTSNPN, CDR2 SVGIG (reference sequence). The CDR3 DNA follows: TGTGCCTGGATAACGACAGATACGCAGTATTTT. Translating gives CAWITTDTQYF.

The CDR3: CASSMTGEGANVLTF. The CDR3, as DNA: TGTGCCAGTAGTATGACAGGGGAAGGGGCCAACGTCCTGACTTTC. The rearrangement uses TRBV19 and TRBJ2-6; TRBD1 aligns across 8 bases. The CDR3 sequence is 15 residues long. The V gene's germline CDR1 is LNHDA and CDR2 SQIVND (reference sequence). J lost 4 bases, V lost 3 bases, and 2 bases had no gene match.